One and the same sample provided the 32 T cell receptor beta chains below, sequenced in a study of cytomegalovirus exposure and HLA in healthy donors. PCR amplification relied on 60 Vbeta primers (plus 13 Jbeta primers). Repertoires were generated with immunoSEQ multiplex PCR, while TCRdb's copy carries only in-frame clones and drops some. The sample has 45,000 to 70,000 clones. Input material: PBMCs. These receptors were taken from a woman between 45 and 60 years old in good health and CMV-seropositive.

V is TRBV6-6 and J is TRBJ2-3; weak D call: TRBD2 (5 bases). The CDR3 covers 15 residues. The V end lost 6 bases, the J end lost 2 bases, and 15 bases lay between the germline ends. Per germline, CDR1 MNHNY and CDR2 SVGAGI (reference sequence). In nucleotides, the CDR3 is TGTGCCAGCAGCTCCGGGAACACCCACACAGATACGCAGTATTTT. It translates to CASSSGNTHTDTQYF.

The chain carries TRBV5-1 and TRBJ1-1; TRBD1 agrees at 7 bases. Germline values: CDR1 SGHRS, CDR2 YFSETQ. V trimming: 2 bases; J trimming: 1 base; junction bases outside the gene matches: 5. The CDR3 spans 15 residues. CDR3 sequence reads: CASSLQGSENTEAFF. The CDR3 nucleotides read TGCGCCAGCAGCTTACAGGGGTCGGAGAACACTGAAGCTTTCTTT.

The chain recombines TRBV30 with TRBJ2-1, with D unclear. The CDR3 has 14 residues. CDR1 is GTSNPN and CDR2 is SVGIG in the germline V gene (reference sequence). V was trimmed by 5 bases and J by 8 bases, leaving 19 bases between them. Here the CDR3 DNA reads TGTGCCTGGGCCCCTGACCCGGAGAGTGATGAGCAGTTCTTC. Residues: CAWAPDPESDEQFF.

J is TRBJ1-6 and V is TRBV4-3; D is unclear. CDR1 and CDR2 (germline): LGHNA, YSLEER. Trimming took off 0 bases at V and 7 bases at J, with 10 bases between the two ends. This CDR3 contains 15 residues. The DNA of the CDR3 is TGCGCCAGCAGCCAAGATTCAGGCTCGAATTCACCCCTCCACTTT. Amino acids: CASSQDSGSNSPLHF.

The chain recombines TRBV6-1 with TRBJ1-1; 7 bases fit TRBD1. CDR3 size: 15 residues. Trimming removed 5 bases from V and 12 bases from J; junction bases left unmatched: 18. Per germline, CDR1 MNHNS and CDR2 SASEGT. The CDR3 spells CASSSPTGVKKWTFF. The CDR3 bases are TGTGCCAGCAGTTCGCCCACAGGGGTGAAGAAGTGGACTTTCTTT.

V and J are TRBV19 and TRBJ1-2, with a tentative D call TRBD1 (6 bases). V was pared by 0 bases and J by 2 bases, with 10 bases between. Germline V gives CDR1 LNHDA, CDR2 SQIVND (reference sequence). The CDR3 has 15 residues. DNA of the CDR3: TGTGCCAGTAGTATAGATTCCACAGGGAACTATGGCTACACCTTC. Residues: CASSIDSTGNYGYTF.

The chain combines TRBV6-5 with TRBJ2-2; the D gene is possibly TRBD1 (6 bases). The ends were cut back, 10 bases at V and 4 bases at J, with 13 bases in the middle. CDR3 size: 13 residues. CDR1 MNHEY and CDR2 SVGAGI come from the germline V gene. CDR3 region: CATTGIGTGELFF. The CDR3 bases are TGTGCCACTACAGGGATTGGCACCGGGGAGCTGTTTTTT.

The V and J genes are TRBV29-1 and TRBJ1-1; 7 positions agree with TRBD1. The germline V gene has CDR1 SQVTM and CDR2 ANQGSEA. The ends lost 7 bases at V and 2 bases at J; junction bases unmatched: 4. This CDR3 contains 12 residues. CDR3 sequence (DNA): TGCAGCGCTGGACAGGTCAACACTGAAGCTTTCTTT. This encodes CSAGQVNTEAFF.

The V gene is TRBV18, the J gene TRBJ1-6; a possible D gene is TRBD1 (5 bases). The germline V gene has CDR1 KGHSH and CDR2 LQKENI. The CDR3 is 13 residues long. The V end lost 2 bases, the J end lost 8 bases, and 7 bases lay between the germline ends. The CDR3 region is CASSPGAHSPLHF. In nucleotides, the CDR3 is TGTGCCAGCTCACCAGGGGCACATTCACCCCTCCACTTT. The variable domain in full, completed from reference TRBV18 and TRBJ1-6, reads NAGVMQNPRHLVRRRGQEARLRCSPMKGHSHVYWYRQLPEEGLKFMVYLQKENIIDESGMPKERFSAEFPKEGPSILRIQQVVRGDSAAYFCASSPGAHSPLHFGNGTRLTVT.

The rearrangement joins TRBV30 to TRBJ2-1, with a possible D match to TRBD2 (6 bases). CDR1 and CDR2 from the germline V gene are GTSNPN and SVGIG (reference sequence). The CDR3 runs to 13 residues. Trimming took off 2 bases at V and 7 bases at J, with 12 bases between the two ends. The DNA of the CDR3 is TGTGCCTGGAGTCGGGACTCCGTAAATGAGCAGTTCTTC. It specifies CAWSRDSVNEQFF.

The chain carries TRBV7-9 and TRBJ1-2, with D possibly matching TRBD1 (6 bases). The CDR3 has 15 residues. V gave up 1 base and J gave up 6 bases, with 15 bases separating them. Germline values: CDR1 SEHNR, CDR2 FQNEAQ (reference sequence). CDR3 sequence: CASSLGWGQMDGYTF. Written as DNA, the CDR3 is TGTGCCAGCAGCTTAGGTTGGGGGCAGATGGATGGCTACACCTTC.

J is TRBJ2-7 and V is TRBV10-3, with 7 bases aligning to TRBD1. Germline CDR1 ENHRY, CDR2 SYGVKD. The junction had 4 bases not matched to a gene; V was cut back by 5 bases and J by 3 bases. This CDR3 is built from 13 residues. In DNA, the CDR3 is TGTGCCATCAGTTCAGACAGGGTCTACGAGCAGTACTTC. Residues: CAISSDRVYEQYF.

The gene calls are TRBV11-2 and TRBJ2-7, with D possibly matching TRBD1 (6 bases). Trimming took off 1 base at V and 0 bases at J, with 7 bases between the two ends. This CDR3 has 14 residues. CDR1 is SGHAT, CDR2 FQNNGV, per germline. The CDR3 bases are TGTGCCAGCAGCTTAGGGGACACCTCCTACGAGCAGTACTTC. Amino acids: CASSLGDTSYEQYF.

The CDR3 DNA reads as TGTGCCAGCAGCCAGGACAGGAACTATGGCTACACCTTC. Protein product: CASSQDRNYGYTF. This chain joins TRBV5-4 and TRBJ1-2; TRBD1 agrees at 7 bases. The CDR3 is 13 residues long. V shed 4 bases and J 2 bases; nucleotides not matched to a gene: 2. Per germline, CDR1 SGHNT and CDR2 YYREEE (reference sequence).

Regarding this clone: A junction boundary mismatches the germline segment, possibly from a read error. CDR3: CASSYSTGPYSYTF. As DNA, the CDR3 is TGTGCCAGCAGTTACTCGACAGGGCCCTATAGCTACACCTTC. This chain uses TRBV6-6 with TRBJ1-2; 7 nucleotides line up with TRBD1. The CDR3 sequence is 14 residues long. From germline, CDR1 is MNHNY and CDR2 SVGAGI (reference sequence).

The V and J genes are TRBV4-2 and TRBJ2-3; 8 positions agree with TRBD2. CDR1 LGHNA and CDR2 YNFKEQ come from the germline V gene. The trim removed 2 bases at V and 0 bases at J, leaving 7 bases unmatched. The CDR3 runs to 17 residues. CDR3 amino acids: CASSQRGSGSSTDTQYF. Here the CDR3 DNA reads TGTGCCAGCAGCCAACGTGGGAGCGGGAGTAGCACAGATACGCAGTATTTT.

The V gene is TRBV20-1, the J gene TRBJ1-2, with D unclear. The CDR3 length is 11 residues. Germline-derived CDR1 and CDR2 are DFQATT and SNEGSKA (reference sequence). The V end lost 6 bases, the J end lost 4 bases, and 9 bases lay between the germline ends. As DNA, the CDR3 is TGCAGTGCCAAGTTACTCTATGGCTACACCTTC. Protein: CSAKLLYGYTF.

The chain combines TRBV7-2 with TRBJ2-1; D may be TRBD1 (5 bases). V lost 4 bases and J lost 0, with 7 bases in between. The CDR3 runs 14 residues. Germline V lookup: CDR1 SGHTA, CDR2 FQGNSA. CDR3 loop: CASSWGHSYNEQFF. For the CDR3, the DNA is TGTGCCAGCAGCTGGGGCCACTCCTACAATGAGCAGTTCTTC.

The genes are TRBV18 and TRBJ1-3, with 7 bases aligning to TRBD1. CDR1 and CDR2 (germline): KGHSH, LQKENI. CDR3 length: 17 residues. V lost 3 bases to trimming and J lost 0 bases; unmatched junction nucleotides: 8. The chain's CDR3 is CASSPKRQGPSGNTIYF. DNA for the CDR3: TGTGCCAGCTCACCGAAAAGACAGGGCCCCTCTGGAAACACCATATATTTT.

The CDR3 sequence: CASSSPLTADTQYF. The DNA for the CDR3 is TGTGCCAGCAGTTCCCCGCTGACTGCGGATACGCAGTATTTT. The chain recombines TRBV28 with TRBJ2-3; D ambiguous. The CDR3 totals 14 residues. Germline-derived CDR1 and CDR2 are MDHEN and SYDVKM. Trimming stripped 4 bases from V and 6 bases from J, with 14 bases between.

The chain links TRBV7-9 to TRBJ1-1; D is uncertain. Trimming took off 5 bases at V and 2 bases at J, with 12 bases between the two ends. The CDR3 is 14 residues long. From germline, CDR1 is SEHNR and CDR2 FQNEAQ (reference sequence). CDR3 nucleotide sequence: TGTGCCAGCAGCCGGAGGGAAAGTAACACTGAAGCTTTCTTT. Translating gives CASSRRESNTEAFF.

The chain's CDR3 is CASGGQLMNTEAFF. Here the CDR3 DNA reads TGTGCCAGCGGTGGACAGCTTATGAACACTGAAGCTTTCTTT. V is TRBV2 and J is TRBJ1-1, with D tentatively TRBD1 (6 bases). Between the trimmed V and J ends, which lost 8 bases and 0 bases, there was a span of 13 bases. Germline V lookup: CDR1 SNHLY, CDR2 FYNNEI. This CDR3 is 14 amino acids long.

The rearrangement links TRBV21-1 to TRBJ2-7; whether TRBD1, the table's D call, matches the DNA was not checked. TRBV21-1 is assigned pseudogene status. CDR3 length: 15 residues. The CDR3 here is CASSNRQGISYEQYF. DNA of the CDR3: TGTGCCAGCAGCAATCGACAGGGGATCTCCTACGAGCAGTACTTC.

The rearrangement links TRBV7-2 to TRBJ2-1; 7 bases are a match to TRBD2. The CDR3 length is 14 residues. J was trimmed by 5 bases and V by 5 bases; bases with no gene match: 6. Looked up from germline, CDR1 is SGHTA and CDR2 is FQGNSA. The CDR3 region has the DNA TGTGCCAGCAGCAACAGCGGGATCAACAATGAGCAGTTCTTC. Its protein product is CASSNSGINNEQFF.

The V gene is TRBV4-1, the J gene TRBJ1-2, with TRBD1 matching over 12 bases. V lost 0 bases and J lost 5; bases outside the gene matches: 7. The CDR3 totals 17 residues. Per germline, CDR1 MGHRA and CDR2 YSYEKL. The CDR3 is CASSQDQGTGGRYGYTF. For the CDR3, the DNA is TGCGCCAGCAGCCAAGATCAGGGGACAGGGGGCAGGTATGGCTACACCTTC.

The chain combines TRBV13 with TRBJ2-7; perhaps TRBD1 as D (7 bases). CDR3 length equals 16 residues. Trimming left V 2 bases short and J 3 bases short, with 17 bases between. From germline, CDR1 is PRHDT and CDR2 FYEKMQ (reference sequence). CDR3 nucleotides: TGTGCCAGCAGCTTATTTTTCGGCAGGGGGGACTACGAGCAGTACTTC. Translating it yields CASSLFFGRGDYEQYF.

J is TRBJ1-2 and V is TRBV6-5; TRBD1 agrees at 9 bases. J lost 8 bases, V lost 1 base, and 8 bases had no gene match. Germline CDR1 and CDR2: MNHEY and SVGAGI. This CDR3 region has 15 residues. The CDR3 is CASSYYAQGAGGYTF. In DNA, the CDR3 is TGTGCCAGCAGTTACTACGCACAGGGGGCAGGAGGCTACACCTTC.

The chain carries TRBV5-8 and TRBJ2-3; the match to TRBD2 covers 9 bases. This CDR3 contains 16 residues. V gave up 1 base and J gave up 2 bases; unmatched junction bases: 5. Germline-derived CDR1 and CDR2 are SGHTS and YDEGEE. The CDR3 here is CASSLSSGITTDTQYF. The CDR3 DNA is TGTGCCAGCAGCTTGTCTAGCGGGATCACCACAGATACGCAGTATTTT.

CDR3 bases: TGTGCCAGCAGCTCGGACAGGGTGAGAAACACCATATATTTT. Translating it yields CASSSDRVRNTIYF. The genes are TRBV7-9 and TRBJ1-3; 8 bases are a match to TRBD1. CDR3 size: 14 residues. The trim removed 4 bases at V and 5 bases at J, leaving 4 bases unmatched. Germline CDR1 SEHNR, CDR2 FQNEAQ (reference sequence).

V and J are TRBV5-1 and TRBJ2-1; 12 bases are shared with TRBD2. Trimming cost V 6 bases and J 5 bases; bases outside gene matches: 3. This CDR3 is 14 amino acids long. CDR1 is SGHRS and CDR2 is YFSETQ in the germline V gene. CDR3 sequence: CASKRLAGDNEQFF. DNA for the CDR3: TGCGCCAGCAAAAGACTAGCGGGAGACAATGAGCAGTTCTTC.

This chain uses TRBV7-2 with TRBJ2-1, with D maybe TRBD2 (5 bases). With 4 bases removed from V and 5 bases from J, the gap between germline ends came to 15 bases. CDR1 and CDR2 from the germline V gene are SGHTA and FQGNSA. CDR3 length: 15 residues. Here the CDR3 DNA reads TGTGCCAGCAGCTCGCGAGGGCGACGGAACAATGAGCAGTTCTTC. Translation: CASSSRGRRNNEQFF. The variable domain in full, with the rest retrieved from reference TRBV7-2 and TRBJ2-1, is GAGVSQSPSNKVTEKGKDVELRCDPISGHTALYWYRQSLGQGLEFLIYFQGNSAPDKSGLPSDRFSAERTGGSVSTLTIQRTQQEDSAVYLCASSSRGRRNNEQFFGPGTRLTVL.

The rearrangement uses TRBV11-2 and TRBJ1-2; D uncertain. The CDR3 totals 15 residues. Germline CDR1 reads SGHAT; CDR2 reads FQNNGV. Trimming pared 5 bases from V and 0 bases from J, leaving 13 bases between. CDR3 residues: CASSRQTVSNYGYTF. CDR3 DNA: TGTGCCAGCAGCCGTCAAACAGTTTCTAACTATGGCTACACCTTC. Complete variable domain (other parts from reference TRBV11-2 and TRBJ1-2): EAGVAQSPRYKIIEKRQSVAFWCNPISGHATLYWYQQILGQGPKLLIQFQNNGVVDDSQLPKDRFSAERLKGVDSTLKIQPAKLEDSAVYLCASSRQTVSNYGYTFGSGTRLTVV.